Each of the 13 T cell receptor beta chains below was sequenced from the same sample in a study of cytomegalovirus exposure and HLA in healthy donors. A multiplex PCR was run with 60 Vbeta primers and 13 Jbeta primers. The assay was immunoSEQ multiplex PCR, and TCRdb's table has in-frame clones only and misses some. The sample totals 90,000 to 120,000 clones. The sequencing sample was made of PBMCs. The receptors originated from a man in his forties or fifties in good health and CMV-seronegative.

For the CDR3, the DNA is TGTGCCAGCAGCTTAGGCACAGGGGGACCCTACGAGCAGTACTTC. Residues: CASSLGTGGPYEQYF. The chain uses TRBV11-3 and TRBJ2-7, with 8 nucleotides matching TRBD1. Per germline, CDR1 SGHNT and CDR2 YENEEA. Trimming took 1 base from V and 2 from J; bases not matched to a gene: 4. This CDR3 has 15 amino acids.

The chain employs TRBV6-5 and TRBJ1-4; D not certain. V was pared by 0 bases and J by 7 bases, with 9 bases between. This CDR3 contains 14 residues. Germline V gives CDR1 MNHEY, CDR2 SVGAGI. CDR3 loop: CASSYSRAGEKLFF. The CDR3 DNA sequence: TGTGCCAGCAGTTACTCGAGGGCGGGTGAAAAACTGTTTTTT.

The rearrangement uses TRBV29-1 and TRBJ1-3; a weak D match, TRBD1 (6 bases). Deletions cut 5 bases from V and 0 bases from J, with 8 bases between. The V gene's germline CDR1 is SQVTM and CDR2 ANQGSEA. The CDR3 runs 13 residues. The CDR3 DNA reads as TGCAGCGTTTGGACAGACTCTGGAAACACCATATATTTT. As protein: CSVWTDSGNTIYF.

J is TRBJ2-7 and V is TRBV7-2; D is unclear. Germline V gene sequence: CDR1 SGHTA, CDR2 FQGNSA. With 1 base removed from V and 2 bases from J, the gap between germline ends came to 9 bases. The length of the CDR3 is 14 residues. CDR3 DNA sequence: TGTGCCAGCAGCTTAGAACCAGAAGCCTACGAGCAGTACTTC. This sequence encodes CASSLEPEAYEQYF. Together with reference TRBV7-2 and TRBJ2-7, the CDR3 gives the full variable domain: GAGVSQSPSNKVTEKGKDVELRCDPISGHTALYWYRQSLGQGLEFLIYFQGNSAPDKSGLPSDRFSAERTGGSVSTLTIQRTQQEDSAVYLCASSLEPEAYEQYFGPGTRLTVT.

V and J are TRBV25-1 and TRBJ1-1; 7 positions agree with TRBD1. CDR1 MGHDK and CDR2 SYGVNS come from the germline V gene. The V and J ends lost 6 bases and 4 bases, in that order; junction bases with no gene match: 8. The CDR3 contains 14 residues. The CDR3 here is CASRNDRAGTEAFF. The CDR3 DNA is TGTGCCAGCAGGAACGACAGGGCGGGCACTGAAGCTTTCTTT.

The chain carries TRBV7-9 and TRBJ2-2; the match to TRBD1 covers 7 bases. Germline-derived CDR1 and CDR2 are SEHNR and FQNEAQ (reference sequence). J gave up 0 bases and V 5 bases, and 9 bases lay outside the gene matches. The CDR3 covers 17 residues. CDR3 sequence reads: CASSPAKQGPNTGELFF. The CDR3 DNA reads as TGTGCCAGCAGCCCCGCGAAACAGGGGCCGAACACCGGGGAGCTGTTTTTT. Filled out from reference TRBV7-9 and TRBJ2-2, the complete variable domain reads DTGVSQNPRHKITKRGQNVTFRCDPISEHNRLYWYRQTLGQGPEFLTYFQNEAQLEKSRLLSDRFSAERPKGSFSTLEIQRTEQGDSAMYLCASSPAKQGPNTGELFFGEGSRLTVL.

The chain carries TRBV5-1 and TRBJ2-5; TRBD1 might be the D (6 bases). V was shortened by 1 base and J by 2 bases, with 12 bases between the two germline ends. The germline V gene has CDR1 SGHRS and CDR2 YFSETQ. The CDR3 sequence is 15 residues long. CDR3 bases: TGCGCCAGCAGCTTGAGGGGCAGGGGTCAAGAGACCCAGTACTTC. As protein: CASSLRGRGQETQYF.

The chain combines TRBV7-9 with TRBJ1-3; D unclear. This CDR3 has 11 amino acids. Germline loops: CDR1 SEHNR, CDR2 FQNEAQ (reference sequence). V lost 8 bases and J lost 6, with 8 bases in between. The CDR3 loop is CASLRVNTIYF. CDR3 DNA sequence: TGTGCCAGCCTCCGTGTAAACACCATATATTTT.

J is TRBJ2-7 and V is TRBV14, with D unclear. The CDR3 is 13 residues long. Per the germline V gene, CDR1 is SGHDN and CDR2 is FVKESK. V lost 4 bases and J lost 6, with 13 bases in between. DNA for the CDR3: TGTGCCAGCAGCCGAACAGCTTTCAGCGAGCAGTACTTC. This sequence encodes CASSRTAFSEQYF.

The V and J genes are TRBV9 and TRBJ2-3, with TRBD1 identical over 8 bases. The CDR3 consists of 13 residues. Germline V gives CDR1 SGDLS, CDR2 YYNGEE. The ends lost 2 bases at V and 5 bases at J; junction bases unmatched: 1. The CDR3 region is CASSVDRGDTQYF. The CDR3 coding sequence is TGTGCCAGCAGCGTTGACAGGGGAGATACGCAGTATTTT. The full variable domain, with the rest looked up from reference TRBV9 and TRBJ2-3, is DSGVTQTPKHLITATGQRVTLRCSPRSGDLSVYWYQQSLDQGLQFLIQYYNGEERAKGNILERFSAQQFPDLHSELNLSSLELGDSALYFCASSVDRGDTQYFGPGTRLTVL.

This chain links TRBV5-4 with TRBJ1-2; D possibly corresponds to TRBD1 (6 bases). The CDR3 spans 13 residues. Trimming pared 1 base from V and 8 bases from J, leaving 12 bases between. CDR1 is SGHNT, CDR2 YYREEE, per germline (reference sequence). CDR3 sequence reads: CASSLSGDGGYTF. The CDR3 bases are TGTGCCAGCAGCTTGTCAGGGGACGGCGGCTACACCTTC.

This sequence joins TRBV12-5 and TRBJ2-5, with a tentative D call TRBD2 (7 bases). Germline lookup yields CDR1 LGHNT and CDR2 FRNRAP. This CDR3 is built from 15 residues. Trimming cost V 0 bases and J 5 bases, with 13 bases left between them. The CDR3 sequence is CASGLVGGLSETQYF. In DNA, the CDR3 is TGTGCTAGTGGTTTGGTGGGGGGGCTCTCGGAGACCCAGTACTTC.

V is TRBV18 and J is TRBJ2-5; possible D gene TRBD1, 5 bases. The CDR3 has 17 residues. V was trimmed by 0 bases and J by 1 base, leaving 15 bases between them. Germline V CDR1 and CDR2: KGHSH, LQKENI. CDR3: CASSPPKSAGIQETQYF. DNA for the CDR3: TGTGCCAGCTCACCACCGAAATCCGCAGGGATCCAAGAGACCCAGTACTTC.